This TCR beta chain comes out of a study of CD8+ T cells in alopecia areata. Patients with alopecia areata provided lesional scalp punch biopsies as well as peripheral blood. This CDR3 is 14 amino acids long. Germline CDR1 is MNHNY and CDR2 is SVGAGI (reference sequence). The V gene lost 8 bases and the J gene lost 0 bases, with 12 bases spanning the gap. The authors extracted RNA and reverse transcribed it into cDNA as the sequencing template. Sequencing used immunoSEQ multiplex PCR; TCRdb keeps in-frame clones, though not all of them. This sample yields 130,000 to 150,000 clones, of which roughly 50% are seen a single time; approximately 7% belongs to the top ten. This clone showed up just a few times.

This chain connects TRBV6-6 to TRBJ2-3; no firm D call. The TCR was taken from a human donor with alopecia areata. Specimen: CD4+ T cells sorted from blood. The CDR3 coding sequence is TGTGCCAGCCTCCCCCAGTTCAGCACAGATACGCAGTATTTT. Translating gives CASLPQFSTDTQYF.